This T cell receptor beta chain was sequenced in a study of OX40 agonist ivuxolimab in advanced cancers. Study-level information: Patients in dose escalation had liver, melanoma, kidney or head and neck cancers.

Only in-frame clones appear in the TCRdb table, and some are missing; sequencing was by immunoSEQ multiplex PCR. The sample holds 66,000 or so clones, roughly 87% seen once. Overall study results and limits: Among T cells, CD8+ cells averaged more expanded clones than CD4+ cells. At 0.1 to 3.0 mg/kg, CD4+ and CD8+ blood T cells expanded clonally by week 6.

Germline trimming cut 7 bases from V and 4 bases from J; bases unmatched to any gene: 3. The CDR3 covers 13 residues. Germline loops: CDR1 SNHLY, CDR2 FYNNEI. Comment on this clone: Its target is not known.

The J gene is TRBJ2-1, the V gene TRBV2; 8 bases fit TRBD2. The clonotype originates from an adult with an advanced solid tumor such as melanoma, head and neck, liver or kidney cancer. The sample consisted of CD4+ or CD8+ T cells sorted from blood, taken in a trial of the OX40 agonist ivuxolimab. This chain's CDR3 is CASKAGAYNEQFF. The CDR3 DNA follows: TGTGCCAGCAAAGCGGGAGCTTACAATGAGCAGTTCTTC.